The clone carrying this TCR beta chain was counted between two and nine times. The antigen is undetermined. The data originate from a study of STAT3 mutations in large granular lymphocyte leukemia. Study information: More than half of T-LGLL patients received immunosuppressive therapy. Overall study findings and caveats: At least one immunodominant TCR beta clonotype appeared in every T-cell large granular lymphocyte leukemia patient. Some patients had dominant TCR clones larger than their STAT3 mutant burden. Some patients had persisting codominant clonotypes that could mask small clones.

Per germline, CDR1 SGHDT and CDR2 YYEEEE. With 2 bases removed from V and 6 bases from J, the gap between germline ends came to 6 bases. The CDR3 consists of 11 residues. The repertoire was sequenced with immunoSEQ multiplex PCR; TCRdb's copy has only in-frame clones and lacks some. The data show fewer than 2,000 clones, with 62% seen just once and over 55% held by the top ten. This receptor was obtained from a man aged 55 to 70 with T-cell large granular lymphocyte leukemia. Some clones in this sample may be carry-over from other donors' samples. The sample was peripheral blood mononuclear cells. The chain employs TRBV5-6 and TRBJ2-7; unclear D gene. CDR3 residues: CASSLYGEQYF. The CDR3 DNA reads TGTGCCAGCAGCTTATACGGCGAGCAGTACTTC.